This T cell receptor beta chain was observed in a study of T cell responses to AZD1222 COVID-19 vaccine. Assay used: immunoSEQ multiplex PCR; TCRdb lists only in-frame clones, some missing. The sample lists tens of thousands of clones, 87% occurring once. Germline V gene lookup returns CDR1 KGHSH and CDR2 LQKENI. The V end lost 3 bases, the J end lost 9 bases, and 18 bases lay between the germline ends. The CDR3 is made up of 14 amino acids. Whole-study findings and limits: Close to half of all spike-specific TCRs reportedly target regions of the variants that are unmutated. Spike was spanned by vaccine-associated CD4 TCRs, which were dominant at 160-218 and 743-854.

Second doses at about 4 or about 12 weeks were pooled. To note about this clone: Its target is not known.

Sequences were derived from peripheral blood, sampled 28 days after the second AZD1222 dose. The receptor was derived from an adult who received the AZD1222 COVID-19 vaccine. This chain connects TRBV18 to TRBJ2-7; perhaps TRBD1 as D (5 bases). For the CDR3, the DNA is TGTGCCAGCTCACCGACCACAACAGGCCAGGGGCAGTACTTC. This sequence encodes CASSPTTTGQGQYF.